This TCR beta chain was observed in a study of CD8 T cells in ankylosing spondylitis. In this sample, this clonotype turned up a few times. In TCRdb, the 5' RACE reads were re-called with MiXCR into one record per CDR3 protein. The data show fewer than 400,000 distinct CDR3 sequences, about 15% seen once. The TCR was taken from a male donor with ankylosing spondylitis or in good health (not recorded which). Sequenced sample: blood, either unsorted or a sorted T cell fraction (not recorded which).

In DNA, the CDR3 is TGTGCCAGCAGCCAGGACAGGGGAAAGGGCAATCAGCCCCAGCATTTT. It codes for CASSQDRGKGNQPQHF. The rearrangement joins TRBV3-1 to TRBJ1-5, with 9 bases fitting TRBD1. CDR1 LGHDT and CDR2 YNNKEL come from the germline V gene (reference sequence). The V segment lost 3 bases and the J segment 2 bases; nucleotides outside the gene matches: 5. This CDR3 has 16 residues.